The 14 T cell receptor beta chains below come from one sample, sequenced in a study of blood T cell repertoires in COVID-19. Method: immunoSEQ multiplex PCR; TCRdb's copy keeps in-frame clones and lacks some. The table lists around 250,000 clones, roughly nine tenths of them singletons. The sample comprised PBMCs or T cells enriched from blood (not recorded which). Receptor source: a human donor in a cohort exposed to, infected with or recovered from COVID-19 (not recorded which). The donor label of this sample is uncertain.

This chain uses TRBV5-1 with TRBJ2-5; D ambiguous. From germline, CDR1 is SGHRS and CDR2 YFSETQ. With 4 bases removed from V and 4 bases from J, the gap between germline ends came to 14 bases. The CDR3 covers 14 residues. CDR3 sequence: CASSPVQAPETQYF. As DNA, the CDR3 is TGCGCCAGCAGCCCGGTCCAGGCCCCAGAGACCCAGTACTTC.

A single count supports this clone. The chain carries TRBV5-1 and TRBJ1-1; 8 bases fit TRBD1. Germline values: CDR1 SGHRS, CDR2 YFSETQ. J was trimmed by 1 base and V by 2 bases; bases with no gene match: 7. This CDR3 comprises 16 residues. DNA of the CDR3: TGCGCCAGCAGCTTAAGTCCGACAGGGGAGAACACTGAAGCTTTCTTT. Translating it yields CASSLSPTGENTEAFF.

V and J are TRBV5-4 and TRBJ2-5, with 12 bases aligning to TRBD2. Germline CDR1 reads SGHNT; CDR2 reads YYREEE (reference sequence). CDR3 length: 17 residues. Trimming removed 0 bases from V and 5 bases from J; junction bases left unmatched: 8. CDR3 nucleotides: TGTGCCAGCAGCTTGGCTAGCGGGGGGGCGGCGCGCGAGACCCAGTACTTC. The encoded protein is CASSLASGGAARETQYF.

J is TRBJ1-6 and V is TRBV6-4; maybe TRBD1 (6 bases). Germline V gene data show CDR1 as MRHNA and CDR2 as SNTAGT. V gave up 2 bases and J gave up 8 bases, with 13 bases separating them. The CDR3 has 15 amino acids. This CDR3 reads CASSDTVTGDSPLHF. The CDR3 DNA is TGTGCCAGCAGTGACACGGTGACAGGCGATTCACCCCTCCACTTT.

The chain uses TRBV3-1 (or the pseudogene TRBV3-2) and TRBJ2-7, with D unclear. The ends were cut back, 2 bases at V and 5 bases at J, with 10 bases in the middle. The CDR3 runs to 13 residues. CDR1 and CDR2 (germline): LGHDT, YNNKEL (reference sequence). The CDR3 protein is CASSQLPRHEQYF. The CDR3, as DNA: TGTGCCAGCAGCCAACTACCGAGGCACGAGCAGTACTTC.

The V gene is TRBV6-1, the J gene TRBJ1-3, with D maybe TRBD1 (6 bases). Germline V CDR1 and CDR2: MNHNS, SASEGT. V was cut by 1 base and J by 2 bases, with 9 bases left in between. The CDR3 is made up of 15 amino acids. The CDR3 loop is CASSEGRGPGNTIYF. CDR3 nucleotide sequence: TGTGCCAGCAGTGAAGGGCGGGGGCCTGGAAACACCATATATTTT.

The genes are TRBV11-2 and TRBJ2-5; TRBD2 agrees at 9 bases. Germline lookup yields CDR1 SGHAT and CDR2 FQNNGV. V was clipped by 2 bases and J by 2 bases; unmatched bases: 0. The length of the CDR3 is 14 residues. CDR3 protein: CASSLLAGQETQYF. CDR3 nucleotide sequence: TGTGCCAGCAGCTTACTAGCGGGACAAGAGACCCAGTACTTC. The full variable domain, rest sourced from reference TRBV11-2 and TRBJ2-5, is EAGVAQSPRYKIIEKRQSVAFWCNPISGHATLYWYQQILGQGPKLLIQFQNNGVVDDSQLPKDRFSAERLKGVDSTLKIQPAKLEDSAVYLCASSLLAGQETQYFGPGTRLLVL.

The chain joins TRBV12-5 to TRBJ1-1, with TRBD1 identical over 7 bases. The ends lost 2 bases at V and 4 bases at J; junction bases unmatched: 7. Germline lookup yields CDR1 LGHNT and CDR2 FRNRAP. This CDR3 is built from 15 residues. The CDR3 region has the DNA TGTGCTAGTGGTTTGTTATCAGGGGGAGTCACTGAAGCTTTCTTT. This sequence encodes CASGLLSGGVTEAFF.

The genes are TRBV5-5 and TRBJ1-1; D may be TRBD1 (5 bases). Germline lookup yields CDR1 SGHKS and CDR2 YYEKEE (reference sequence). Trimming removed 2 bases from V and 0 bases from J, with 17 bases in between. The CDR3 contains 17 residues. The CDR3 loop is CASSFRAWVGMNTEAFF. In DNA form, the CDR3 reads TGTGCCAGCAGCTTCAGGGCATGGGTGGGTATGAACACTGAAGCTTTCTTT.

V usage is TRBV7-8 and J usage is TRBJ1-4; D gene unclear. This CDR3 spans 18 amino acids. V was cut by 3 bases and J by 6 bases, with 23 bases left in between. Germline CDR1 and CDR2: SGHVS and FQNEAQ. The CDR3 DNA reads as TGTGCCAGCAGCTTTCATAGGGTAGAAAGGACTAGGGATGAAAAACTGTTTTTT. It yields the protein CASSFHRVERTRDEKLFF.

This chain joins TRBV5-1 and TRBJ2-7, with 8 bases that match TRBD2. Germline loops: CDR1 SGHRS, CDR2 YFSETQ. The CDR3 length is 15 residues. Trimming cost V 4 bases and J 2 bases; bases outside gene matches: 8. In DNA form, the CDR3 reads TGCGCCAGCAGCGCGGCGACTAGCGTAACCTACGAGCAGTACTTC. Translated, it gives CASSAATSVTYEQYF.

The CDR3 DNA reads TGTGCCAGCAGCGCCGGGGGGGCCGCCGGGGAGCTGTTTTTT. It translates to CASSAGGAAGELFF. V gene TRBV5-5 combines with J gene TRBJ2-2, with TRBD2 matching 8 bases. In germline, CDR1 is SGHKS, CDR2 YYEKEE (reference sequence). After removal of 4 bases from V and 6 bases from J, the junction contained 5 bases not matched to a gene. The CDR3 length is 14 residues.

The CDR3 region is CASSIQGTGTDTQYF. Written as DNA, the CDR3 is TGTGCCAGTAGTATCCAGGGAACTGGCACAGATACGCAGTATTTT. The rearrangement joins TRBV19 to TRBJ2-3; D may be TRBD1 (5 bases). The V gene lost 3 bases and the J gene lost 1 base, with 11 bases spanning the gap. CDR3 size: 15 residues. Germline CDR1 LNHDA, CDR2 SQIVND (reference sequence).

About this clone itself: One end of the junction does not line up with germline, which may come from a read error. The chain recombines TRBV11-2 with TRBJ2-3; 13 nucleotides match TRBD2. Germline lookup yields CDR1 SGHAT and CDR2 FQNNGV. The CDR3 extends over 16 amino acids. The CDR3 loop is CASSPRLAGGTDTQYF. As DNA, the CDR3 is TGTGCCAGCAGCCCACGACTAGCGGGGGGCACGGATACGCAGTATTTT.